Presented here are 25 T cell receptor beta chains from one specimen sequenced in a study of human T cells and chemical hapten exposure. Sample time point: patch test 1, 2 weeks after DPC sensitization. Treatment meaning: therapeutic diphenylcyclopropenone sensitization with weekly scalp DPC. MiXCR, run by TCRdb on the RACE reads, gives a single entry per CDR3 protein. The data show approximately 90,000 distinct CDR3 sequences, with around 12% seen just once and around 2.2% held by the top ten. The material was whole blood, obtained in connection with sensitization to the hapten diphenylcyclopropenone (DPC). These receptors originate from a woman aged 40 to 50 with alopecia areata. Some clones in this sample may be carry-over from other donors' samples.

Remarks on this clonotype: With a much larger clone just one base away, this may be a read error. The rearrangement joins TRBV18 to TRBJ2-3; 8 bases align to TRBD2. CDR1 is KGHSH and CDR2 is LQKENI in the germline V gene. CDR3 length: 16 residues. CDR3 sequence (DNA): TGTGCCAGCTCACCCGGCATAGCGGGGATCACAGATGCGCAGTATTTT. It specifies CASSPGIAGITDAQYF.

This chain connects TRBV12-3 or TRBV12-4 to TRBJ2-3; D gene unclear. V was shortened by 7 bases and J by 2 bases, with 10 bases between the two germline ends. The CDR3 length is 13 residues. As DNA, the CDR3 is TGTGCCAGCACCTTGTCGGTCACAGATACGCAGTATTTT. Translation gives CASTLSVTDTQYF.

This clonotype was seen many times. The CDR3, as DNA: TGTGCCAGCAGCCGCCAGGGAACCGGGGAGCTGTTTTTT. This encodes CASSRQGTGELFF. The chain has TRBV7-9 and TRBJ2-2; TRBD1 is a possible D gene (5 bases). The CDR3 contains 13 residues. V lost 5 bases, J lost 5 bases, and 9 bases lay in between. Germline assignment: CDR1 SEHNR and CDR2 FQNEAQ (reference sequence).

The CDR3 DNA is TGTGCCAGCAGTCCGATGGGGGAGCGGAAGCCCCAGCATTTT. It encodes CASSPMGERKPQHF. This sequence joins TRBV12-3 or TRBV12-4 and TRBJ1-5, with a tentative D call TRBD1 (5 bases). V dropped 5 bases and J dropped 8 bases, with 16 bases sitting between them. The CDR3 runs to 14 residues.

J is TRBJ2-7 and V is TRBV19, with 10 bases identical to TRBD1. CDR1 and CDR2 from the germline V gene are LNHDA and SQIVND (reference sequence). CDR3 size: 14 residues. V lost 4 bases, J lost 3 bases, and 3 bases stayed unmatched. Here the CDR3 DNA reads TGTGCCAGTAGTAGAAGGACAGGGGGCTACGAGCAGTACTTC. It yields the protein CASSRRTGGYEQYF.

The rearrangement uses TRBV10-3 and TRBJ2-7, with a weak D call TRBD1 (6 bases). The CDR3 spans 11 residues. CDR1 and CDR2 from the germline V gene are ENHRY and SYGVKD. Trimming removed 5 bases from V and 7 bases from J, with 9 bases in between. In DNA, the CDR3 is TGTGCCATCAGTACTAGGGGGGAGCAGTACTTC. Its protein is CAISTRGEQYF.

The V and J genes are TRBV6-6 and TRBJ1-5; D call uncertain. The CDR3 is 19 amino acids. Trimming shortened V by 0 bases and J by 4 bases, and 22 bases separated the two germline ends. CDR1 is MNHNY and CDR2 is SVGAGI in the germline V gene (reference sequence). The CDR3 coding sequence is TGTGCCAGCAGTTACTCGATGGTTTACGGCGGGGAGGCAAATCAGCCCCAGCATTTT. Its protein product is CASSYSMVYGGEANQPQHF.

Ten or more counts support this clonotype. The V and J genes are TRBV28 and TRBJ1-1; D not certain. Between the trimmed V and J ends, which lost 3 bases and 1 base, there was a span of 6 bases. This CDR3 region has 13 residues. Germline V gives CDR1 MDHEN, CDR2 SYDVKM. The CDR3 loop reads CASSFNENTEAFF. CDR3 in DNA: TGTGCCAGCAGTTTCAACGAGAACACTGAAGCTTTCTTT.

The V call is TRBV29-1, the J call TRBJ2-7, with a weak D call TRBD2 (5 bases). V gave up 0 bases and J gave up 7 bases, with 13 bases separating them. The CDR3 totals 13 residues. Germline lookup yields CDR1 SQVTM and CDR2 ANQGSEA. Here the CDR3 reads CSVEEVASQEQYF. CDR3 nucleotides: TGCAGCGTTGAAGAGGTGGCTAGCCAAGAGCAGTACTTC.

This clonotype has at least ten counts. This chain connects TRBV4-2 to TRBJ2-1; TRBD2 matches at 7 bases. This CDR3 comprises 15 residues. Germline V gene lookup returns CDR1 LGHNA and CDR2 YNFKEQ. V lost 0 bases, J lost 7 bases, and 6 bases stayed unmatched. The CDR3 here is CASSQDGAGSNEQFF. CDR3 nucleotides: TGTGCCAGCAGCCAAGATGGAGCGGGAAGTAATGAGCAGTTCTTC.

This sequence joins TRBV9 and TRBJ2-2; 7 nucleotides agree with TRBD1. Per germline, CDR1 SGDLS and CDR2 YYNGEE. V was clipped by 2 bases and J by 0 bases; unmatched bases: 7. There are 17 residues in the CDR3. The DNA for the CDR3 is TGTGCCAGCAGCGTCGAGGGGGCATACGCGAACACCGGGGAGCTGTTTTTT. Translation gives CASSVEGAYANTGELFF.

The J gene is TRBJ2-7, the V gene TRBV28, with TRBD2 identical over 7 bases. CDR1 is MDHEN and CDR2 is SYDVKM in the germline V gene. This CDR3 comprises 14 residues. V dropped 8 bases and J dropped 1; count of bases not matched to a gene: 8. The CDR3 loop is CASREEGRSYEQYF. In nucleotides, the CDR3 is TGTGCCAGCCGGGAGGAAGGTCGGTCCTACGAGCAGTACTTC.

This clonotype was recorded at least ten times. The chain recombines TRBV3-1 with TRBJ2-7; a weak D match, TRBD1 (7 bases). CDR1 and CDR2 from the germline V gene are LGHDT and YNNKEL (reference sequence). This CDR3 has 14 amino acids. V gave up 4 bases and J gave up 6 bases, with 16 bases separating them. The CDR3, as DNA: TGTGCCAGCAGCCCGGGGGACAGAACAATCGAGCAGTACTTC. It specifies CASSPGDRTIEQYF.

The table lists this clonotype with a few counts. The V gene is TRBV4-2, the J gene TRBJ2-5, with D possibly TRBD2 on 6 matching bases. Trimming pared 1 base from V and 2 bases from J, leaving 14 bases between. The germline gives CDR1 LGHNA, CDR2 YNFKEQ. CDR3 length equals 16 residues. CDR3 amino acids: CASSQVRGRGQETQYF. The DNA of the CDR3 is TGTGCCAGCAGCCAAGTTCGGGGTCGGGGGCAAGAGACCCAGTACTTC.

V is TRBV7-6 and J is TRBJ2-5; D is undetermined. V lost 5 bases and J 5 bases, leaving 12 bases between the germline ends. The CDR3 spans 13 residues. CDR1 and CDR2 from the germline V gene are SGHVS and FNYEAQ. In nucleotides, the CDR3 is TGTGCCAGCAGCATTCTACTCCGGGAGACCCAGTACTTC. Translated: CASSILLRETQYF.

This clonotype was counted ten times or more. The chain is built from TRBV6-2 or TRBV6-3 and TRBJ2-1; the D gene could be TRBD1 or TRBD2 (5 bases each). CDR1 is MNHEY and CDR2 is SVGEGT in the germline V gene. Trimming took off 7 bases at V and 3 bases at J, with 22 bases between the two ends. The CDR3 has 17 residues. This CDR3 is CASTLMSGRRLYNEQFF. CDR3 DNA sequence: TGTGCCAGCACTTTGATGTCGGGGCGTCGCCTCTACAATGAGCAGTTCTTC.

This clonotype showed up many times. This sequence joins TRBV20-1 and TRBJ2-7, with 7 bases fitting TRBD1. CDR1 is DFQATT, CDR2 SNEGSKA, per germline (reference sequence). The CDR3 consists of 13 residues. Unmatched junction bases numbered 9, after V lost 6 bases and J lost 4 bases. This CDR3 reads CSALTQQGYEQYF. The CDR3 DNA is TGCAGTGCCCTCACCCAACAGGGGTACGAGCAGTACTTC.

This clonotype was observed a handful of times. J is TRBJ2-7 and V is TRBV29-1; 8 nucleotides align to TRBD1. CDR3 length equals 14 residues. Germline CDR1 and CDR2: SQVTM and ANQGSEA. V lost 4 bases to trimming and J lost 6 bases; unmatched junction nucleotides: 11. The CDR3, as DNA: TGCAGCGTTGCCGTAGCTCAGGGGGCAGGCGAGCAGTACTTC. This encodes CSVAVAQGAGEQYF.

This clonotype showed up just a few times. The chain uses TRBV27 and TRBJ2-7; D gene uncertain. The CDR3 totals 14 residues. CDR1 and CDR2 from the germline V gene are MNHEY and SMNVEV (reference sequence). With 3 bases removed from V and 1 base from J, the gap between germline ends came to 10 bases. The CDR3: CASSFKALSYEQYF. The CDR3 DNA follows: TGTGCCAGCAGTTTTAAGGCCCTATCCTACGAGCAGTACTTC.

By share, this clonotype ranks as medium-sized. The rearrangement joins TRBV7-9 to TRBJ2-7, with TRBD1 identical over 9 bases. This CDR3 comprises 12 residues. Germline V CDR1 and CDR2: SEHNR, FQNEAQ (reference sequence). V trimming: 11 bases; J trimming: 3 bases; junction bases outside the gene matches: 5. CDR3 amino acids: CAGETGGYEQYF. CDR3 nucleotides: TGTGCCGGGGAGACAGGGGGCTACGAGCAGTACTTC.

This chain connects TRBV28 to TRBJ1-1; D is unclear. Trimming removed 3 bases from V and 0 bases from J, with 5 bases in between. CDR3 length: 13 amino acids. Germline assignment: CDR1 MDHEN and CDR2 SYDVKM. CDR3 sequence (DNA): TGTGCCAGCAGTTTGCGCGTGAACACTGAAGCTTTCTTT. Protein product: CASSLRVNTEAFF.

This clonotype has more than one count but fewer than ten. The gene calls are TRBV6-2 or TRBV6-3 and TRBJ2-3; the D is unclear. The germline CDR1 and CDR2 sequences are MNHEY and SVGEGT. CDR3 length: 17 amino acids. V lost 2 bases to trimming and J lost 1 base, with 16 bases between them. The CDR3 DNA follows: TGTGCCAGCAGTTACCCCTTTTGGGGAATCGGCACAGATACGCAGTATTTT. The encoded protein is CASSYPFWGIGTDTQYF.

This clonotype appeared a few times. The CDR3 protein is CASRGTAGELFF. The CDR3 DNA follows: TGTGCCAGCAGAGGGACGGCCGGGGAGCTGTTTTTT. The rearrangement links TRBV4-2 to TRBJ2-2; D might be TRBD1 or TRBD2, each matching 5 bases. V was pared by 6 bases and J by 6 bases, with 8 bases between. Germline CDR1 reads LGHNA; CDR2 reads YNFKEQ. The CDR3 runs 12 residues.

The chain links TRBV28 to TRBJ2-2; D assignment may be TRBD1 or TRBD2 (5 bases each). V dropped 3 bases and J dropped 10 bases, with 15 bases sitting between them. Germline V gene lookup returns CDR1 MDHEN and CDR2 SYDVKM. CDR3 length: 14 residues. CDR3 region: CASSLPGPDTELFF. CDR3 bases: TGTGCCAGCAGTTTGCCGGGACCAGACACGGAGCTGTTTTTT.

V is TRBV7-3 and J is TRBJ1-2; the match to TRBD1 covers 7 bases. This CDR3 has 14 amino acids. CDR1 is SGHTA, CDR2 FQGTGA, per germline. With 1 base clipped from V and 4 bases from J, the junction kept 3 bases outside the gene matches. The CDR3 DNA sequence: TGTGCCAGCAGCTTAAACCGGGACAGCTATGGCTACACCTTC. As protein: CASSLNRDSYGYTF.